This entry concerns a single TCR beta chain. This CDR3 is 15 amino acids long. In germline, CDR1 is SGHTA, CDR2 FQGNSA. The ends lost 5 bases at V and 5 bases at J; junction bases unmatched: 11. This entry belongs to a study of blood T cell repertoires in COVID-19. Study context: Collection of acute and convalescent COVID-19 samples took place in the United States, Italy and Spain. The cDNA or gDNA used as material had been derived from T cells, B-cell-depleted T cells, or PBMCs.

Assay: immunoSEQ multiplex PCR; the TCRdb copy retains only in-frame clones and omits some. The repertoire holds around 230,000 clones, around four fifths seen once, with around 27% in the top ten. The J gene is TRBJ2-5, the V gene TRBV7-2, with 7 bases lining up with TRBD2. Sequencing was performed on peripheral blood. This clonotype originated in a man aged 35-49 years with acute or convalescent COVID-19. The CDR3 DNA is TGTGCCAGCAGCCCCCGGGACTACGGGCGGGAGACCCAGTACTTC. Amino acids: CASSPRDYGRETQYF.